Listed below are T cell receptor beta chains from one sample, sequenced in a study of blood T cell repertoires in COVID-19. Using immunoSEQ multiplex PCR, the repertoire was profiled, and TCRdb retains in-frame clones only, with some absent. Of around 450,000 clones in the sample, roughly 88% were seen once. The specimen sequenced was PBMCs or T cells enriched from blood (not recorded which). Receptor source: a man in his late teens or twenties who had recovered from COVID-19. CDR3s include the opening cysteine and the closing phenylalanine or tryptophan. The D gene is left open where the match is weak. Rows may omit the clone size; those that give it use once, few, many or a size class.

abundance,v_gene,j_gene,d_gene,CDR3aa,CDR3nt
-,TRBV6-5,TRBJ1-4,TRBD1,CASSGTVGNEKLFF,TGTGCCAGCAGCGGGACAGTCGGTAATGAAAAACTGTTTTTT
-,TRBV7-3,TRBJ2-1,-,CASSLIAATYNEQFF,TGTGCCAGCAGCTTAATAGCGGCGACTTACAATGAGCAGTTCTTC
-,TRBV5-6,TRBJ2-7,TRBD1,CASSSRQGRHEQYF,TGTGCCAGCAGCTCCCGACAGGGTCGACACGAGCAGTACTTC
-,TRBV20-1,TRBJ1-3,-,CSASTRGNTIYF,TGCAGTGCAAGTACGAGGGGAAACACCATATATTTT
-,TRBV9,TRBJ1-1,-,CASSKQGSGTEAFF,TGTGCCAGCAGCAAGCAGGGTAGTGGCACTGAAGCTTTCTTT
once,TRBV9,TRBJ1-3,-,CASSLRYGNTIYF,TGTGCCAGCAGCCTTAGATACGGGAACACCATATATTTT
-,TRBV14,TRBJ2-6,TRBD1,CASSRPGQGQPGANVLTF,TGTGCCAGCAGCCGTCCGGGACAGGGACAACCTGGGGCCAACGTCCTGACTTTC
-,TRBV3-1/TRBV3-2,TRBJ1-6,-,CASKPGQLLYNSPLHF,TGTGCCAGCAAACCCGGACAGCTTCTATATAATTCACCCCTCCACTTT
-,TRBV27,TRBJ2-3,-,CASSTRATSTDTQYF,TGTGCCAGCAGTACCAGGGCTACAAGCACAGATACGCAGTATTTT
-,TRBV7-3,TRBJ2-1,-,CASGFSGATLFF,TGTGCCAGCGGGTTTTCGGGAGCAACGCTGTTCTTC
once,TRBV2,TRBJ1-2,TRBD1,CASSETGGGYTF,TGTGCCAGCAGTGAAACAGGGGGTGGCTACACCTTC
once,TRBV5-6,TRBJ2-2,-,CASSLAVVGAGELFF,TGTGCCAGCAGCTTGGCTGTGGTCGGGGCCGGGGAGCTGTTTTTT
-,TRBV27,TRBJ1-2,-,CASTSGFGGYTF,TGTGCCAGCACCTCAGGGTTCGGTGGCTACACCTTC
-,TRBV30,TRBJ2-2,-,CAWSTPRRGHTGELFF,TGTGCCTGGAGTACGCCGCGGAGAGGGCACACCGGGGAGCTGTTTTTT
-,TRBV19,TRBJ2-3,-,CASSRWGFTITDTQYF,TGTGCCAGTAGTCGCTGGGGCTTCACTATTACAGATACGCAGTATTTT
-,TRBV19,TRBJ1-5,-,CASSTTGSGQPQHF,TGTGCCAGTAGTACTACAGGGTCGGGTCAGCCCCAGCATTTT
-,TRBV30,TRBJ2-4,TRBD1,CAWSPQGVDKNIQYF,TGTGCCTGGAGCCCTCAGGGGGTGGACAAAAACATTCAGTACTTC
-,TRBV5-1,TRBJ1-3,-,CASSLAGAGNTIYF,TGCGCCAGCAGCTTGGCGGGGGCTGGAAACACCATATATTTT
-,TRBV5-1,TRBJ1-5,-,CASSLGPANSNQPQHF,TGCGCCAGCAGCTTGGGGCCAGCGAATAGCAATCAGCCCCAGCATTTT
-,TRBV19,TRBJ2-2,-,CASSIASGFANTGELFF,TGTGCCAGTAGTATCGCTTCAGGTTTCGCGAACACCGGGGAGCTGTTTTTT
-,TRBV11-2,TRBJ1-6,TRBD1,CASRGDRESLNSPLHF,TGTGCCAGCAGGGGGGACAGGGAATCGTTGAATTCACCCCTCCACTTT
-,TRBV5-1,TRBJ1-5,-,CASSAGDSTNQPQHF,TGCGCCAGCAGCGCGGGAGACAGTACCAATCAGCCCCAGCATTTT
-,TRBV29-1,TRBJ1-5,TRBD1,CSVGQGSYQPQHF,TGCAGCGTCGGACAGGGGAGCTATCAGCCCCAGCATTTT
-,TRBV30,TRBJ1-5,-,CAWSGGGPGQPQHF,TGTGCCTGGAGTGGGGGGGGCCCGGGTCAGCCCCAGCATTTT
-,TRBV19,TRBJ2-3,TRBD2,CASSITSGKVTDTQYF,TGTGCCAGTAGTATCACTAGCGGGAAGGTCACAGATACGCAGTATTTT
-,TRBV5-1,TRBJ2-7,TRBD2,CASSLGTSGIYEQYF,TGCGCCAGCAGCTTGGGGACTAGCGGGATCTACGAGCAGTACTTC
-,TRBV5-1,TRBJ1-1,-,CASSLVEVSEAFF,TGCGCCAGCAGCTTGGTTGAGGTGTCTGAAGCTTTCTTT
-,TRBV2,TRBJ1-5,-,CASSDGGSRAQPQHF,TGTGCCAGCAGTGACGGAGGGAGTAGGGCTCAGCCCCAGCATTTT
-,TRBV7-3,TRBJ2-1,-,CASSPSNNEQFF,TGTGCCAGCAGTCCATCTAACAATGAGCAGTTCTTC
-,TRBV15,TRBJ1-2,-,CATSRDLRSYGYTF,TGTGCCACCAGCAGAGATCTCAGAAGCTATGGCTACACCTTC
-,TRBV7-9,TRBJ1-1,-,CASSLVGGLGTEAFF,TGTGCCAGCAGCTTAGTTGGGGGCTTAGGCACTGAAGCTTTCTTT
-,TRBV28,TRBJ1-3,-,CASRGRRRGYGNTIYF,TGTGCCAGCAGGGGGAGGAGGAGAGGGTACGGAAACACCATATATTTT
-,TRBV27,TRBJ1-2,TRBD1,CASASGTGVYGYTF,TGTGCCAGCGCTTCCGGTACAGGGGTCTATGGCTACACCTTC
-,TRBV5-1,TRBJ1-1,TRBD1,CASSLPTGGTEAFF,TGCGCCAGCAGCTTACCCACAGGGGGCACTGAAGCTTTCTTT
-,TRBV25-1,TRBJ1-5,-,CASSWADNQPQHF,TGTGCCAGCAGTTGGGCAGACAATCAGCCCCAGCATTTT
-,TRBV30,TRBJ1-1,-,CAWTGGSTEAFF,TGTGCCTGGACGGGGGGAAGCACTGAAGCTTTCTTT
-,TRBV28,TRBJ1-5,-,CASSRGRGAYQPQHF,TGTGCCAGCAGCCGAGGGCGGGGGGCCTATCAGCCCCAGCATTTT
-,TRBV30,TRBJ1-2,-,CAWSEGVWGYTF,TGTGCCTGGAGTGAGGGGGTATGGGGCTACACCTTC
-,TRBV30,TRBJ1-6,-,CAWSVLSEDSPLHF,TGTGCCTGGAGTGTACTGAGCGAGGATTCACCCCTCCACTTT
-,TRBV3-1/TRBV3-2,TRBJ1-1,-,CASSQARRGVSLNTEAFF,TGTGCCAGCAGCCAAGCTCGTCGGGGGGTATCTCTGAACACTGAAGCTTTCTTT
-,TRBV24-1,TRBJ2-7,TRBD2,CATSDLAGVEQYF,TGTGCCACCAGTGATTTGGCGGGGGTCGAGCAGTACTTC
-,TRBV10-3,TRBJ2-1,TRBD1,CAISEYVGGREQFF,TGTGCCATCAGTGAGTATGTAGGGGGCCGTGAGCAGTTCTTC
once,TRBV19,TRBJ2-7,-,CASSIAVLNEQYF,TGTGCCAGTAGTATAGCGGTTTTGAACGAGCAGTACTTC
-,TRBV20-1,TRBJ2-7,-,CSASSYEQYF,TGCAGTGCTTCCAGCTACGAGCAGTACTTC
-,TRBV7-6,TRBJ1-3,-,CASSLLGRPGAPNTIYF,TGTGCCAGCAGCTTGCTTGGCCGGCCAGGGGCACCAAACACCATATATTTT
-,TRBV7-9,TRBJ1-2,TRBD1,CASSLAWPGGGGYTF,TGTGCCAGCAGCTTAGCGTGGCCAGGGGGTGGTGGCTACACCTTC
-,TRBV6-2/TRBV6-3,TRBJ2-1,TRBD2,CASSYLRGHWGTRGAGNEQFF,TGTGCCAGCAGTTACCTCCGGGGACACTGGGGAACGCGGGGGGCCGGTAATGAGCAGTTCTTC
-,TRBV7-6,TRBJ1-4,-,CASSLDQGNEKLFF,TGTGCCAGCAGCTTAGATCAGGGCAATGAAAAACTGTTTTTT
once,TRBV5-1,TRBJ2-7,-,CASSLAPGDSYEQYF,TGCGCCAGCAGCTTGGCCCCGGGGGACTCCTACGAGCAGTACTTC
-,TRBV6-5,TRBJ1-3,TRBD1,CASRTGTVGNTIYF,TGTGCCAGCAGGACCGGGACAGTGGGAAACACCATATATTTT
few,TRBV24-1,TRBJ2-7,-,CATSGDGHYEQYF,TGTGCCACCAGTGGTGACGGACACTACGAGCAGTACTTC
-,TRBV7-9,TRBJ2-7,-,CASSPFGGRGYEQYF,TGTGCCAGCAGCCCGTTCGGGGGTCGGGGCTACGAGCAGTACTTC
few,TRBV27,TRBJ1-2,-,CASRGTTGLVYGYTF,TGTGCCAGCAGGGGGACTACGGGGTTGGTCTATGGCTACACCTTC
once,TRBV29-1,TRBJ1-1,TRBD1,CSVEGGGYTEAFF,TGCAGCGTTGAAGGAGGGGGCTACACTGAAGCTTTCTTT
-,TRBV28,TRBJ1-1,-,CASSLTGVNTEAFF,TGTGCCAGCAGTTTAACGGGGGTGAACACTGAAGCTTTCTTT
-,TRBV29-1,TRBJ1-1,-,CSVEDLLFGAVDTEAFF,TGCAGCGTTGAAGATCTTCTATTTGGGGCGGTTGACACTGAAGCTTTCTTT
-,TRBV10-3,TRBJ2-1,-,CAIREQRASYNEQFF,TGTGCCATTCGCGAGCAGCGGGCGTCCTACAATGAGCAGTTCTTC